This T cell receptor (beta chain) stems from a study of blood T cell repertoires in COVID-19. Study overall: The United States, Italy and Spain were the sources of the acute and convalescent COVID-19 samples.

Per the authors' pipeline: Reference gene primer amplification yielded estimated nucleated cell counts. The repertoire was sequenced with immunoSEQ multiplex PCR; TCRdb's copy has only in-frame clones and lacks some. V and J calls and clone size are copied from that table; D and trimming were computed from the DNA. Among roughly 26,000 clones listed, approximately 80% were seen once. Germline assignment: CDR1 MGHRA and CDR2 YSYEKL. V lost 3 bases and J lost 6; bases outside the gene matches: 6. The CDR3 spans 14 residues. The sequenced sample was peripheral blood. This TCR derives from a human donor in a cohort sampled during active COVID-19. This chain connects TRBV4-1 to TRBJ1-1; 8 nucleotides match TRBD1. CDR3 region: CASSHVGTGSEAFF. The CDR3 DNA reads as TGCGCCAGCAGCCATGTCGGGACAGGCTCTGAAGCTTTCTTT.